The rows below give T cell receptor beta chains drawn from one sample of a study of graft-versus-host responses after intestinal transplantation. The antigens for these receptors are not known. Profiled with immunoSEQ multiplex PCR; TCRdb holds only in-frame clones, not every one. The table lists 35,000 to 45,000 clones, approximately 94% of them singletons. The sequencing used unstimulated CD4+ T cells sorted from spleen or lymph node cells, collected before transplant. These receptors were obtained from a human donor who was the organ donor for an intestinal transplant. Both conserved end residues are part of each CDR3.

V: TRBV5-1
J: TRBJ1-2
CDR3: CASSTPGTVYGYTF

V: TRBV19
J: TRBJ1-2
CDR3: CASSPDRGLNYGYTF

V: TRBV5-5
J: TRBJ1-2
CDR3: CASSGAGGNRYGYTF

V: TRBV2
J: TRBJ1-1
CDR3: CASIVTGGRVGTEAFF

V: TRBV7-9
J: TRBJ2-5
CDR3: CASSLPSGGQGETQYF

V: TRBV5-6
J: TRBJ1-3
CDR3: CASSLEGSGNTIYF

V: TRBV10-3
J: TRBJ2-5
CDR3: CAIRTPGETQYF

V: TRBV4-2
J: TRBJ2-3
CDR3: CASSQDLAMSTDTQYF

V: TRBV7-2
J: TRBJ1-2
CDR3: CASSLDYYGYTF

V: TRBV18
J: TRBJ1-4
CDR3: CASSLNDLSLGEKLFF

V: TRBV19
J: TRBJ1-2
CDR3: CASSIYRNYGYTF

V: TRBV18
J: TRBJ2-4
CDR3: CASSPGLAGLKNIQYF

V: TRBV18
J: TRBJ1-1
CDR3: CASSQGTGGTNTEAFF

V: TRBV20-1
J: TRBJ1-2
CDR3: CSPDGYTF

V: TRBV6-1
J: TRBJ1-2
CDR3: CASSWGQGDYGYTF

V: TRBV29-1
J: TRBJ1-4
CDR3: CSGGHTNEKLFF

V: TRBV5-6
J: TRBJ1-2
CDR3: CASSLARPVGYTF

V: TRBV7-2
J: TRBJ2-3
CDR3: CASSLGGAADTQYF

V: TRBV6-5
J: TRBJ1-1
CDR3: CASGITGGNTEAFF

V: TRBV5-1
J: TRBJ2-1
CDR3: CASSLATGGEQFF

V: TRBV6-5
J: TRBJ2-5
CDR3: CASSLPSAGGQETQYF

V: TRBV6-6
J: TRBJ2-7
CDR3: CASRVMDTAYEQYF

V: TRBV6-1
J: TRBJ1-1
CDR3: CASSEAGAFF

V: TRBV9
J: TRBJ2-2
CDR3: CASSVDFTTGELFF

V: TRBV4-3
J: TRBJ2-1
CDR3: CASSHRTDRVGEQFF

V: TRBV11-2
J: TRBJ2-1
CDR3: CASSLDVGSGSYNEQFF

V: TRBV12-1
J: TRBJ2-1
CDR3: CASSSVGQNLSGGAYNEQFF

V: TRBV2
J: TRBJ1-2
CDR3: CASSNLRGANYGYTF

V: TRBV6-6
J: TRBJ1-4
CDR3: CASSRDRVQEKLFF

V: TRBV5-6
J: TRBJ2-7
CDR3: CASSPWYRFYEQYF

V: TRBV28
J: TRBJ2-7
CDR3: CASSEDRGREQYF

V: TRBV5-1
J: TRBJ1-2
CDR3: CASSLVWTGNYGYTF

V: TRBV10-3
J: TRBJ1-2
CDR3: CAISDDSTGYTF

V: TRBV5-1
J: TRBJ2-3
CDR3: CASSGTSGSTDTQYF

V: TRBV6-1
J: TRBJ1-2
CDR3: CASRAGSNYGYTF

V: TRBV5-1
J: TRBJ2-2
CDR3: CASHPRAGGVKEGTGELFF

V: TRBV4-1
J: TRBJ2-3
CDR3: CASSQDGGGTDTQYF

V: TRBV9
J: TRBJ2-1
CDR3: CASSVGLASSYNEQFF

V: TRBV5-6
J: TRBJ2-7
CDR3: CASSLRVWQGLSYEQYF

V: TRBV7-6
J: TRBJ1-3
CDR3: CASSLESGNTIYF

V: TRBV27
J: TRBJ1-4
CDR3: CASSLGQRNEKLFF

V: TRBV10-2
J: TRBJ1-4
CDR3: CASSESATNEKLFF

V: TRBV6-1
J: TRBJ1-1
CDR3: CASSERGLNTEAFF

V: TRBV6-1
J: TRBJ2-7
CDR3: CASSPGQGIYEQYF

V: TRBV5-1
J: TRBJ2-6
CDR3: CASSRWGGQGSSGANVLTF

V: TRBV5-6
J: TRBJ1-3
CDR3: CASSLYGNTIYF

V: TRBV5-6
J: TRBJ2-1
CDR3: CASRPGGPPYNEQFF

V: TRBV7-9
J: TRBJ2-5
CDR3: CASSLAGGQETQYF